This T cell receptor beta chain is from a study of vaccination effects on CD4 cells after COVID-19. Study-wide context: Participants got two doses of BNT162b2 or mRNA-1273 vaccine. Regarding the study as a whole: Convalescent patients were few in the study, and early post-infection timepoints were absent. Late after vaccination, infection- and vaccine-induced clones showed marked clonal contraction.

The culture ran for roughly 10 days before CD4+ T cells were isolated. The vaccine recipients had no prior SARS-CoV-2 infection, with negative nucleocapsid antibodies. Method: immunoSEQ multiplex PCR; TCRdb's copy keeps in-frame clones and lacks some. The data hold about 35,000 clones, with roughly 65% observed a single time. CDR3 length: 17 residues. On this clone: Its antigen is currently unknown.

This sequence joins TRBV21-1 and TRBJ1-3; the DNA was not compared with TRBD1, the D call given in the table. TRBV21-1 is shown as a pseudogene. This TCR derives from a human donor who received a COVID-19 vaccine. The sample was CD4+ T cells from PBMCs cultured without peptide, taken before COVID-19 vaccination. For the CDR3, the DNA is TGTGCCAGCAGCATCCCCGACCGGGACAGGGTCGGAAACACCATATATTTT. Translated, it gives CASSIPDRDRVGNTIYF.